Listed below are T cell receptor beta chains from one sample, sequenced in a study of OX40 agonist ivuxolimab in advanced cancers. Assay: immunoSEQ multiplex PCR; the TCRdb copy retains only in-frame clones and omits some. The data show 36,000 or so clones, 88% seen once. The material was CD4+ or CD8+ T cells sorted from blood, obtained in a trial of the OX40 agonist ivuxolimab. The receptors derive from an adult with an advanced solid tumor such as melanoma, head and neck, liver or kidney cancer. Each CDR3 is given with its conserved first and last residue. D genes are given only for firm matches. The size of a clone is reported for some rows only, either as once, few or many, or as a class for expanded clones.

j_call d_call clone_size cdr3_length v_call cdr3_nt cdr3_aa
TRBJ1-2 - - 15 TRBV25-1 TGTGCCAGCAGTGAAAAAGACGGCAGAATCTATGGCTACACCTTC CASSEKDGRIYGYTF
TRBJ1-2 - - 16 TRBV18 TGTGCCAGCTCACCACAGATCGGGTCGACTAACTATGGCTACACCTTC CASSPQIGSTNYGYTF
TRBJ2-5 - - 15 TRBV18 TGTGCCAGCTCACCCCGGAGGGACGCCGAAGAGACCCAGTACTTC CASSPRRDAEETQYF
TRBJ2-7 TRBD1 - 14 TRBV6-5 TGTGCCAGCAGCCCTACGGGACAGTTTCACGAGCAGTACTTC CASSPTGQFHEQYF
TRBJ1-1 - - 16 TRBV5-1 TGCGCCAGCAGCTTGCGACCTGGGGGAGCGAACACTGAAGCTTTCTTT CASSLRPGGANTEAFF
TRBJ2-5 TRBD2 - 18 TRBV18 TGTGCCAGCTCATCCGAAATAATGACTAGCGGGGGCCAAGAGACCCAGTACTTC CASSSEIMTSGGQETQYF
TRBJ2-1 TRBD1 - 13 TRBV14 TGTGCCAGCATGTTACAGGGGGTCAATGAGCAGTTCTTC CASMLQGVNEQFF
TRBJ1-4 TRBD1 - 14 TRBV5-1 TGCGCCAGCAGCTGGCGGGACAGGGGTGAAAAACTGTTTTTT CASSWRDRGEKLFF
TRBJ2-3 - - 16 TRBV15 TGTGCCACCAGCAGCACAGACAGGCTCGTTGCAGATACGCAGTATTTT CATSSTDRLVADTQYF
TRBJ2-3 TRBD1 - 16 TRBV4-1 TGCGCCAGCAGCCAAGATAGGACAGGGTCAGCAGATACGCAGTATTTT CASSQDRTGSADTQYF
TRBJ2-3 - - 14 TRBV7-2 TGTGCCAGCAGCTCAACACAGGGTCCAGATACGCAGTATTTT CASSSTQGPDTQYF
TRBJ1-4 - - 15 TRBV19 TGTGCCAGTAGTCCAGGGACTACCTCGAATGAAAAACTGTTTTTT CASSPGTTSNEKLFF
TRBJ2-7 - - 15 TRBV6-6 TGTGCCAGCAGTTACTCTGGCCAGGGAGCCTACGAGCAGTACTTC CASSYSGQGAYEQYF
TRBJ1-3 TRBD1 few 17 TRBV7-3 TGTGCCAGCAGCTTAAAGGGGGACAGGGCCTCTGGAAACACCATATATTTT CASSLKGDRASGNTIYF
TRBJ2-3 - - 17 TRBV5-1 TGCGCCAGCAGCTTGCTGGACTCGCGGGATAACTTAGATACGCAGTATTTT CASSLLDSRDNLDTQYF
TRBJ2-1 - - 16 TRBV18 TGTGCCAGCTCACCACAACCTGCGATGCGCGGAAATGAGCAGTTCTTC CASSPQPAMRGNEQFF
TRBJ1-2 TRBD1 few 17 TRBV6-7 TGTGCCACCAAGGGGCTACAGGGGAGTGGGGGAAACTATGGCTACACCTTC CATKGLQGSGGNYGYTF
TRBJ1-5 - - 13 TRBV6-5 TGTGCCAGCGGATTGAGGGGCAATCAGCCCCAGCATTTT CASGLRGNQPQHF
TRBJ2-3 - - 12 TRBV5-1 TGCGCCAGCAGCTTTTCTGAAGATACGCAGTATTTT CASSFSEDTQYF
TRBJ1-5 - - 14 TRBV27 TGTGCCAGCAGTTTACGGGGGATCAATCAGCCCCAGCATTTT CASSLRGINQPQHF
TRBJ2-2 - - 14 TRBV6-5 TGTGCCAGCAGTTACTCCTTGGACACCGGGGAGCTGTTTTTT CASSYSLDTGELFF
TRBJ1-1 - once 13 TRBV11-2 TGTGCCAGCAGCTTTAGCGGAAACACTGAAGCTTTCTTT CASSFSGNTEAFF
TRBJ2-2 TRBD2 - 15 TRBV2 TGTGCCAGCTCAAAGCGGGGGGCGGGCACCGGGGAGCTGTTTTTT CASSKRGAGTGELFF
TRBJ1-2 TRBD1 - 13 TRBV2 TGTGCCAGCATTGGACAGGCCGACTATGGCTACACCTTC CASIGQADYGYTF
TRBJ1-2 - - 14 TRBV2 TGTGCCAGCAGTGAAAAGGAGACGACAGAGGGCTACACCTTC CASSEKETTEGYTF
TRBJ2-1 TRBD1 - 16 TRBV15 TGTGCCACCAGCTCCGACGCCGGACAGGGAAGGAATGAGCAGTTCTTC CATSSDAGQGRNEQFF
TRBJ2-4 - - 11 TRBV20-1 TGCAGTGCTAGAGATGGGCGGGGACAGTACTTC CSARDGRGQYF
TRBJ1-1 TRBD1 - 14 TRBV25-1 TGTGCCAGCAGTGAAGGACAGGGCGACACTGAAGCTTTCTTT CASSEGQGDTEAFF
TRBJ2-7 TRBD1 - 15 TRBV6-1 TGTGCCAGCAGTTTGACAGGGGCGGTAAACTACGAGCAGTACTTC CASSLTGAVNYEQYF
TRBJ2-7 - - 15 TRBV4-1 TGCGCCAGCAGCCTCACGGGATCCCGGGGCTACGAGCAGTACTTC CASSLTGSRGYEQYF
TRBJ2-4 - - 15 TRBV15 TGTGCCACCAGCCGCTATGGGGGGTCCAAAAACATTCAGTACTTC CATSRYGGSKNIQYF
TRBJ2-3 TRBD2 - 16 TRBV4-1 TGCGCCAGCAGCCAAGACGGGGGGGCTAGCACAGATACGCAGTATTTT CASSQDGGASTDTQYF
TRBJ2-3 - few 15 TRBV7-2 TGTGCCAGCAGTTTTACCCGGGATACCCCAGATACGCAGTATTTT CASSFTRDTPDTQYF
TRBJ2-5 TRBD1 - 17 TRBV4-1 TGCGCCAGCAGCCAAGGGGACAGGGATCAAGGGATAGAGACCCAGTACTTC CASSQGDRDQGIETQYF
TRBJ1-5 - few 18 TRBV6-1 TGTGCCAGCAGTGAATCTGCGACAGGTATCCTTAGCAATCAGCCCCAGCATTTT CASSESATGILSNQPQHF
TRBJ2-2 - - 15 TRBV6-6 TGTGCCAGCAGTTACTCGGGACTCAACACCGGGGAGCTGTTTTTT CASSYSGLNTGELFF
TRBJ2-1 TRBD1 - 16 TRBV19 TGTGCCAGTAGTATTGGGACAGGGGTTGTATCCAATGAGCAGTTCTTC CASSIGTGVVSNEQFF
TRBJ2-6 TRBD1 - 15 TRBV19 TGTGCCAGTAGTCCGACAGGGGCTGGGGCCAACGTCCTGACTTTC CASSPTGAGANVLTF
TRBJ1-2 - - 11 TRBV20-1 TGCAGTGCTAGGGCGGAGCATGGCTACACCTTC CSARAEHGYTF